The subject of this entry is one T cell receptor beta chain. The sample is drawn from a study of shared clonotypes between healthy human individuals. Between the trimmed V and J ends, which lost 3 bases and 3 bases, there was a span of 15 bases. CDR1 and CDR2 from the germline V gene are GTSNPN and SVGIG (reference sequence). This CDR3 is 14 amino acids long. Libraries were prepared by immunoSEQ multiplex PCR; TCRdb keeps only in-frame clonotypes and omits some of them. The data show around 2.5 million clones, with over 85% seen just once and about 0.34% held by the top ten. Division of CD4+ cells produced a CD45RA+ naive subset and a CD45RA-negative memory subset.

This sequence originates from a man aged 18 to 30 in good health. Some clones in this sample may be carry-over from other donors' samples. Sequenced: naive CD4+ T cells from PBMCs. Subset: CD45RA+ positively selected. The gene calls are TRBV30 and TRBJ2-7, with a weak D call TRBD2 (6 bases). The CDR3 sequence is CAWRYGSVRYEQYF. For the CDR3, the DNA is TGTGCCTGGAGGTACGGGAGCGTCCGCTACGAGCAGTACTTC.